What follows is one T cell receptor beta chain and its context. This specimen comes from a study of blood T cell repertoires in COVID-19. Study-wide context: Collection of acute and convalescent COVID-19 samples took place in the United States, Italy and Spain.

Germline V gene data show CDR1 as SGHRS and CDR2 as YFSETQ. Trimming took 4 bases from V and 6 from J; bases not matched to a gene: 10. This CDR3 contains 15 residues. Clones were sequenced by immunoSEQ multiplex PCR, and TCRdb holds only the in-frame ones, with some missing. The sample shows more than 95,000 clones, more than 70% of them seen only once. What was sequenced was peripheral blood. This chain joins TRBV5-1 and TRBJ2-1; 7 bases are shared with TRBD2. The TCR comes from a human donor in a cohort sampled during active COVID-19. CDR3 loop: CASSLPAGPGNEQFF. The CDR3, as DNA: TGCGCCAGCAGCCTGCCAGCGGGACCTGGCAATGAGCAGTTCTTC.